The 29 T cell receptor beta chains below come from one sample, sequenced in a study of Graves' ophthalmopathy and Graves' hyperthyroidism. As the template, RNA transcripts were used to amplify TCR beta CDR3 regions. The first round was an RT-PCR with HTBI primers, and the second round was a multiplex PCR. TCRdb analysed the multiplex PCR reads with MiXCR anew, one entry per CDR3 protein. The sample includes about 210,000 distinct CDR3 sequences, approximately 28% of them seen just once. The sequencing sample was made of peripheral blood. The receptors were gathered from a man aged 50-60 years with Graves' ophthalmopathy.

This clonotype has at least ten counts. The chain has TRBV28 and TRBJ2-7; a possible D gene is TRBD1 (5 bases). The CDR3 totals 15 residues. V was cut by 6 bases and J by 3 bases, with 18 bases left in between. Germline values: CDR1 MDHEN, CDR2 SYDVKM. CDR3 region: CASSPIDATGYEQYF. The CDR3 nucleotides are TGTGCCAGCAGCCCAATTGATGCCACAGGCTACGAGCAGTACTTC.

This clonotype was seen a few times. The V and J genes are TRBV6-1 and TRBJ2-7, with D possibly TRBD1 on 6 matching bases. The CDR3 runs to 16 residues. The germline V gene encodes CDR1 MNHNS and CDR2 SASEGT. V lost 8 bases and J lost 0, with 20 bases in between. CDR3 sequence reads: CASSKTQGRYSYEQYF. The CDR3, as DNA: TGTGCCAGCTCTAAGACTCAGGGGAGATACTCCTACGAGCAGTACTTC.

Written as DNA, the CDR3 is TGTGCCAGCAGTTACCGGCTCGGGGTCTACGAGCAGTACTTC. It codes for CASSYRLGVYEQYF. This sequence joins TRBV6-5 and TRBJ2-7, with D possibly TRBD2 on 5 matching bases. Trimming shortened V by 2 bases and J by 3 bases, and 11 bases separated the two germline ends. Germline CDR1 is MNHEY and CDR2 is SVGAGI. This CDR3 region has 14 residues.

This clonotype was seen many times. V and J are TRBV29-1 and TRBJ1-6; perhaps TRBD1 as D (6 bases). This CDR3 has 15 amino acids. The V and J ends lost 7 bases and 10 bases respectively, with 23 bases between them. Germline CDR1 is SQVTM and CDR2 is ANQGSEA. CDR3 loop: CSAGTTRPSESPLHF. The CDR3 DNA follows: TGCAGCGCCGGGACAACCCGGCCTTCAGAGTCACCCCTCCACTTT.

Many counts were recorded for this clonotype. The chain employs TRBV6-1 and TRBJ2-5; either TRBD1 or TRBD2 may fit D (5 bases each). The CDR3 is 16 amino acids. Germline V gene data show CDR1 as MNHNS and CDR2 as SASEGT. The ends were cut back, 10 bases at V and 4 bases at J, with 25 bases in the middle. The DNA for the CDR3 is TGTGCCACCTCCCCTGGGCCCGGGGCAGTAGGAGAGACCCAGTACTTC. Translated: CATSPGPGAVGETQYF.

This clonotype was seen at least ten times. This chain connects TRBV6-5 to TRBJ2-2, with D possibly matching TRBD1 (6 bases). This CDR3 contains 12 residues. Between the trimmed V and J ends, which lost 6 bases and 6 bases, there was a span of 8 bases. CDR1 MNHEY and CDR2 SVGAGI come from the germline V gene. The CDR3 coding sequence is TGTGCCAGCAGAACAGGGTCCGGGGAGCTGTTTTTT. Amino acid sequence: CASRTGSGELFF.

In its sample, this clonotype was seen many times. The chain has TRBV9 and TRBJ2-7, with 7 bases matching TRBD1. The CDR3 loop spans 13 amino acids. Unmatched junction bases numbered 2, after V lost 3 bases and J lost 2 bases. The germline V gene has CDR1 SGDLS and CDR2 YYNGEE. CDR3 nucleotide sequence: TGTGCCAGCAGCGGGGACAGACCCTACGAGCAGTACTTC. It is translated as CASSGDRPYEQYF.

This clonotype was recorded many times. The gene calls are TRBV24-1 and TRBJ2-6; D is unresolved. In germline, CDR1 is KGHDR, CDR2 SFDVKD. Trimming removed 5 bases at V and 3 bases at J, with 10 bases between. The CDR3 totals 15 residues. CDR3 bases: TGTGCCACCAGTGTAGGCGGAATTGGGGCCAACGTCCTGACTTTC. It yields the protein CATSVGGIGANVLTF.

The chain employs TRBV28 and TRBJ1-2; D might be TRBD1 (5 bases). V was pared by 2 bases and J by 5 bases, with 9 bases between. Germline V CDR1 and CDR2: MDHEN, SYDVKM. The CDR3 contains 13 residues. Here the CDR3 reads CASSLQGSYGYTF. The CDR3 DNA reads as TGTGCCAGCAGTTTACAGGGAAGTTATGGCTACACCTTC.

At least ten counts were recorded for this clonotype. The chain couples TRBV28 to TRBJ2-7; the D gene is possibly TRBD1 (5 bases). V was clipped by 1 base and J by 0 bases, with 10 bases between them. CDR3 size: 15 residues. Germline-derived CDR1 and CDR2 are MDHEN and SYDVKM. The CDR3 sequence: CASSLSGYSSYEQYF. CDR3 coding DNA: TGTGCCAGCAGTTTATCAGGGTACAGCTCCTACGAGCAGTACTTC.

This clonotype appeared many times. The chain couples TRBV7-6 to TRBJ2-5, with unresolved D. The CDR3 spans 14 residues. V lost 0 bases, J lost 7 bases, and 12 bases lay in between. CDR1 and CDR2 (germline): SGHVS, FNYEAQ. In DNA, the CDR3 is TGTGCCAGCAGCTTAGCGAGTGGGGAAGGGACCCAGTACTTC. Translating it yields CASSLASGEGTQYF.

The CDR3 nucleotides are TGCAGTGCTAGACAGGGGGCGGTTAACTATGGCTACACCTTC. Protein product: CSARQGAVNYGYTF. The genes are TRBV20-1 and TRBJ1-2, with 8 positions matching TRBD1. Per the germline V gene, CDR1 is DFQATT and CDR2 is SNEGSKA (reference sequence). V lost 2 bases, J lost 1 base, and 3 bases stayed unmatched. This CDR3 has 14 residues.

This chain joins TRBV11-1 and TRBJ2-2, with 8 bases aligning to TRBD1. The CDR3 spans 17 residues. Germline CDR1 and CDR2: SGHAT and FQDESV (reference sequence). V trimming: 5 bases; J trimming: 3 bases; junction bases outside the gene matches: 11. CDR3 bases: TGTGCCAGCAGCCTTCCCCGGACAGGGACGGACACCGGGGAGCTGTTTTTT. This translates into CASSLPRTGTDTGELFF.

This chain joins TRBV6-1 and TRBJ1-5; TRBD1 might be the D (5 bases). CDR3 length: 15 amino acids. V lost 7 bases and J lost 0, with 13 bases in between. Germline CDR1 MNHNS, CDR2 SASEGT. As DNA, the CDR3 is TGTGCCAGCAATACAGGATCCTATAGCAATCAGCCCCAGCATTTT. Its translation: CASNTGSYSNQPQHF.

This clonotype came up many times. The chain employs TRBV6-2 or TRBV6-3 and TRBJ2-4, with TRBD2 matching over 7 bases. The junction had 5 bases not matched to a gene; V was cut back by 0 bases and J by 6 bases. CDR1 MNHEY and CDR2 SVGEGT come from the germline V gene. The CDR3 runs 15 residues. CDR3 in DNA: TGTGCCAGCAGTTACTCGGGCGGGAGTACAAACATTCAGTACTTC. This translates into CASSYSGGSTNIQYF.

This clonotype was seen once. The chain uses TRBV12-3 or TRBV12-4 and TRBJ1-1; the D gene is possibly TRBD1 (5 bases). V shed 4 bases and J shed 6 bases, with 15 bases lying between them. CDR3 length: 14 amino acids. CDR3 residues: CASSYPARAPEAFF. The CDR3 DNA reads TGTGCCAGCAGTTACCCGGCCAGGGCCCCTGAAGCTTTCTTT.

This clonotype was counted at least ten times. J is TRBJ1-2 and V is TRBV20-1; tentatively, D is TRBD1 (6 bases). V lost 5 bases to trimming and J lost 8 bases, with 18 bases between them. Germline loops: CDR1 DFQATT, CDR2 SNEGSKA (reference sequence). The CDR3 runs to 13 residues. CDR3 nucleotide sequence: TGCAGTGCTCCCCAGGGCAGGGGCTTCGGCTACACCTTC. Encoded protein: CSAPQGRGFGYTF.

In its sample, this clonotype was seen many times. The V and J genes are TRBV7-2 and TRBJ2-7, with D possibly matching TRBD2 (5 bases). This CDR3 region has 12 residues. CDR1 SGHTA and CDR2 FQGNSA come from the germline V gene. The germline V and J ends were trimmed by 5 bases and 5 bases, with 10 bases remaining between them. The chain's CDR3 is CASSLDLHEQYF. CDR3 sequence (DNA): TGTGCCAGCAGCCTGGACTTGCACGAGCAGTACTTC.

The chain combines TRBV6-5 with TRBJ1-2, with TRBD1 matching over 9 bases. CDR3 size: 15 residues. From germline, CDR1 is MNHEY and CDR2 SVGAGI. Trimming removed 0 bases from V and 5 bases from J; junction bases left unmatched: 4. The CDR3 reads CASSYSTGGLYGYTF. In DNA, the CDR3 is TGTGCCAGCAGTTACTCCACAGGGGGCCTTTATGGCTACACCTTC.

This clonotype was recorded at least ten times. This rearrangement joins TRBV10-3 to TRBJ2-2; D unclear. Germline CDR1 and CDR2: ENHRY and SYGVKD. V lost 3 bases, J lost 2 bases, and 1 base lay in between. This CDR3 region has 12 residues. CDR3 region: CAISENTGELFF. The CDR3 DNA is TGTGCCATCAGTGAAAACACCGGGGAGCTGTTTTTT.

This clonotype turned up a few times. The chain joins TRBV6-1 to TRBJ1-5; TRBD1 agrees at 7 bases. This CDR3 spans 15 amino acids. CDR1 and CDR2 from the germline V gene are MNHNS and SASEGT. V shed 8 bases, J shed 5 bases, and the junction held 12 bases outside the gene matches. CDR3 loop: CASSVFRQGDQPQHF. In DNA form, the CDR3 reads TGTGCCAGCTCCGTATTTAGGCAGGGGGATCAGCCCCAGCATTTT.

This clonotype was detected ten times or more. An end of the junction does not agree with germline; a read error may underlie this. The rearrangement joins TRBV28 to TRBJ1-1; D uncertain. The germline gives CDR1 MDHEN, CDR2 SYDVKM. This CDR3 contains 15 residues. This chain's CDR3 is CASSSSWAFPPEAFF. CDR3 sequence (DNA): TGTGCCAGCAGTTCATCGTGGGCCTTCCCCCCTGAGGCTTTCTTT.

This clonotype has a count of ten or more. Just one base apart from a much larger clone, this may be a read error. CDR3 bases: TGTGCCACCAGCAGAAATAACGGAACCCAAGAGACCCAGTACTTC. Translation gives CATSRNNGTQETQYF. The V call is TRBV15, the J call TRBJ2-5; D is uncertain. The CDR3 is 15 residues long. V dropped 2 bases and J dropped 1 base, with 11 bases sitting between them. CDR1 and CDR2 (germline): LNHNV, YYDKDF (reference sequence).

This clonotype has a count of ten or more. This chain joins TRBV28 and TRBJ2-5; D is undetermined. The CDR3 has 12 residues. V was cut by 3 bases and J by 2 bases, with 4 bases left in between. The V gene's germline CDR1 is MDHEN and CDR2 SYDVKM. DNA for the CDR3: TGTGCCAGCAGTTTTCTACAAGAGACCCAGTACTTC. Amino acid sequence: CASSFLQETQYF.

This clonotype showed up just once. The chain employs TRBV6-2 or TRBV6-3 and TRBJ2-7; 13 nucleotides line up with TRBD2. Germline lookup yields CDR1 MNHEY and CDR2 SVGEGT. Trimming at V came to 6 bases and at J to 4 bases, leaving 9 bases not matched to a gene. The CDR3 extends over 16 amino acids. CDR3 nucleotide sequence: TGTGCCAGCAGCCTACTAGCGGGAGGGCCTCAGTACGAGCAGTACTTC. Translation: CASSLLAGGPQYEQYF.

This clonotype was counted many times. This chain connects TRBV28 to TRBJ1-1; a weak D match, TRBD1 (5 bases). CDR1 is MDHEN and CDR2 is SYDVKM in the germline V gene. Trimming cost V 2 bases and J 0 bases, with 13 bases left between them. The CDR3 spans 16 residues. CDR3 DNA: TGTGCCAGCAGTTTAGTCGACAGTTCCATGAACACTGAAGCTTTCTTT. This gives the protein CASSLVDSSMNTEAFF.

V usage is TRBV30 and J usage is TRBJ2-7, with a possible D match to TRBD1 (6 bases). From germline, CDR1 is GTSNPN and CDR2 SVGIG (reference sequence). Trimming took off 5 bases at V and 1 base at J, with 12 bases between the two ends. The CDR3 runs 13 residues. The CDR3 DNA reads TGTGCCTGGGGTCGGACAGTTTCCTACGAGCAGTACTTC. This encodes CAWGRTVSYEQYF.

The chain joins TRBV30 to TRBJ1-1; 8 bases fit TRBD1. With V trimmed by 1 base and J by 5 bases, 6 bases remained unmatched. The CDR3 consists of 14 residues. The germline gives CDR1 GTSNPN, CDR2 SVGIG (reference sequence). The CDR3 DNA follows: TGTGCCTGGAGTGGTACAGGGGGAGAAACTGAAGCTTTCTTT. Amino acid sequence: CAWSGTGGETEAFF.

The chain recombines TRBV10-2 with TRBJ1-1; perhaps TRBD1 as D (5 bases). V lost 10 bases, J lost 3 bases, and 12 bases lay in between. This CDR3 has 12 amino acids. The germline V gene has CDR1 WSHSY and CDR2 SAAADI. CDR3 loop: CATGGFDTEAFF. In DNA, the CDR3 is TGCGCCACTGGGGGATTTGACACTGAAGCTTTCTTT.